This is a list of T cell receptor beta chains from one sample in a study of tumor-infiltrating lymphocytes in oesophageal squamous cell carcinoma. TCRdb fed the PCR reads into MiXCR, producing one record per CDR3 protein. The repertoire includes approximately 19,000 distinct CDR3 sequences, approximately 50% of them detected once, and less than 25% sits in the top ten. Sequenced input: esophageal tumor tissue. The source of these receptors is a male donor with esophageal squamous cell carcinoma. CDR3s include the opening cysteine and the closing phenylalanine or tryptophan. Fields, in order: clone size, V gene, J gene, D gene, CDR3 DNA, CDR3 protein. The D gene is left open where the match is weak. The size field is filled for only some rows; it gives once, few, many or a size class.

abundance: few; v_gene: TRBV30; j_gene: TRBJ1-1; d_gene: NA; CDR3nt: TGTGCCTGGAGTGGATCTACTGAAGCTTTCTTT; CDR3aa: CAWSGSTEAFF
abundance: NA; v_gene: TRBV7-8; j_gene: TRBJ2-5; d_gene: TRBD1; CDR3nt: TGTGCCAGCAGCTTAGGGGGACAGGGCCAAGAGACCCAGTACTTC; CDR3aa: CASSLGGQGQETQYF
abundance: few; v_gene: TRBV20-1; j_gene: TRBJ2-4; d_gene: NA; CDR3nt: TGCAGTGCGATGAATGCGGTACTGGGTTTAGTTTCACCCCTCCACTTC; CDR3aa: CSAMNAVLGLVSPLHF
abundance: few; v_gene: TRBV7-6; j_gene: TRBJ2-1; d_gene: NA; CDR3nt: TGTGCCAGCAGCTTGGGGGGCTATGAGCAGTTCTTC; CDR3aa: CASSLGGYEQFF
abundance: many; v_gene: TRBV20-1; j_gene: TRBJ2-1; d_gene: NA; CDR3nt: TGCAGTGCTAGTTTGGCGGGCGATTACAATGAGCAGTTCTTC; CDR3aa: CSASLAGDYNEQFF
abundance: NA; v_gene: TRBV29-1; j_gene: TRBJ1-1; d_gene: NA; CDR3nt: TGCAGCGTTGGAGACGGAGCTGGGGCTGAAGCTTTCTTT; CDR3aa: CSVGDGAGAEAFF
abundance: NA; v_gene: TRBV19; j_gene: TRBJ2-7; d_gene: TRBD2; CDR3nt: TGTGCCAGTGGGCGGGAGGCTGAGCAGTACTTC; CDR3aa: CASGREAEQYF
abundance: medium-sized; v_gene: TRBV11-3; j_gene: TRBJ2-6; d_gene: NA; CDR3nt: TGTGCCAGCAGCTCTGGCTCTGGGGCCAACGTCCTGACTTTC; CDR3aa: CASSSGSGANVLTF
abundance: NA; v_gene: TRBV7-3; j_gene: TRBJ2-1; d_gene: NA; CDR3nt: TGTGCCAGCAGCTTATCGGTGGACAATGAGCAGTTCTTC; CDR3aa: CASSLSVDNEQFF
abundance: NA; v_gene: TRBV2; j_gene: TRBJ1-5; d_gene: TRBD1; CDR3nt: TGTGCCAGCAGCTCCAGGACAGGGGGGGGTCAGCCCCAGCATTTT; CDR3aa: CASSSRTGGGQPQHF
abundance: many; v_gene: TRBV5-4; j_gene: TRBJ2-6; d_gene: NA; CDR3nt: TGCGCCAGCAGCGTTAAAACAGGACCTGGGGCCAACGTCCTGACTTTC; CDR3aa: CASSVKTGPGANVLTF
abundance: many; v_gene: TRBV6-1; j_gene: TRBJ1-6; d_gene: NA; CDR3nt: TGTGCCAGCACCACGGATTCACCCCTCCACTTT; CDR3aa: CASTTDSPLHF
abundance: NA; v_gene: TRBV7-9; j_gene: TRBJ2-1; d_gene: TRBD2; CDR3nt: TGTGCCAGCAGCCTGGGGGCTAGCGGGAGAGTCCGTGCTAAACAAAATGAGCAGTTCTTC; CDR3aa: CASSLGASGRVRAKQNEQFF
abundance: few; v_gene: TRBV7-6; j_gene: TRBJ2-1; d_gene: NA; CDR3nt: TGTGCCAGCCTTTGGCTAGCCGGCAATGAGCAGTTCTTC; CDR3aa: CASLWLAGNEQFF
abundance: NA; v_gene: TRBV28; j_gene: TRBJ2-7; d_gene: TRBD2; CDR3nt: TGTGCCAGCAGTCTCATAGCGGGAGTTTTATACGAGCAGTACTTC; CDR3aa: CASSLIAGVLYEQYF
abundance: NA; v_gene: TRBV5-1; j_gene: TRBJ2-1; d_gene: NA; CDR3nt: TGCGCCAGCAGCTTATCAGGGTCCAATGAGCAGTTCTTC; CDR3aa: CASSLSGSNEQFF
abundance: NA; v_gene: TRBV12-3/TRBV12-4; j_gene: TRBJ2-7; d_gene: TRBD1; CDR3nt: TGTGCCAGCAGTTCGGGACAGGGCTACGAGCAGTACTTC; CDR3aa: CASSSGQGYEQYF
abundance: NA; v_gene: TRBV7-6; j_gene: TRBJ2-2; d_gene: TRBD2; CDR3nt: TGTGCCAGCAGCTTGGGAGGGAGCACCGGGGAGCTGTTTTTT; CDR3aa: CASSLGGSTGELFF
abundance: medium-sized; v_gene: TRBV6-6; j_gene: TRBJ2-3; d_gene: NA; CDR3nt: TGTGCCAGCAGTTACTTCTGGACCGATACGCAGTATTTT; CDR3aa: CASSYFWTDTQYF
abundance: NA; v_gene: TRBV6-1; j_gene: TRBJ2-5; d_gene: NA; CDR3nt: TGTGCCAGCAGACAGGGTGTGGAGACCCAGTACTTC; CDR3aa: CASRQGVETQYF
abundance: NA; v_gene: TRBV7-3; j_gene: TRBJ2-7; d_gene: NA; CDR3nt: TGTGCCAGCCCAGAGAGGACGAAGAGCTCCTACGAGCAGTACTTC; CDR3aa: CASPERTKSSYEQYF
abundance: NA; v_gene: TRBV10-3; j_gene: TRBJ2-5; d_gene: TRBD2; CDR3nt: TGTGCCATCAGTGAACGCGGGGGGATACCCCTCCACTTC; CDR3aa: CAISERGGIPLHF
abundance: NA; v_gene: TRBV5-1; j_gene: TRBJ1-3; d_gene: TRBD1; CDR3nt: TGCGCCAGCAGCTTGGGACAGGGAGTAGGTGGAAACACCATATATTTT; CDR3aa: CASSLGQGVGGNTIYF
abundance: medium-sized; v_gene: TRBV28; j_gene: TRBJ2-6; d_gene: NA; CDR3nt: TGTGCCGCATGTCAGGGGTCTGGGGCCAACGTCCTGACTTTC; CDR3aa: CAACQGSGANVLTF
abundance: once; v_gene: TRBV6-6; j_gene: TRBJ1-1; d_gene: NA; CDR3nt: TGTGCCAGCAGTTACCGCAACATGGACACTGAAGCTTTCTTT; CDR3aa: CASSYRNMDTEAFF
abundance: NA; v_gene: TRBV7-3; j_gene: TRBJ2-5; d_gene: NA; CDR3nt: TGTGCCAGCAGCTTTGGGAGCCAAGAGACCCAGTACTTC; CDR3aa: CASSFGSQETQYF
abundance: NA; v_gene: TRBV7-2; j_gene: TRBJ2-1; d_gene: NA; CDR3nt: TGTGCCAGCAGTCTCACGGGAGGCCACAGGGATGAGCAGTTCTTC; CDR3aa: CASSLTGGHRDEQFF
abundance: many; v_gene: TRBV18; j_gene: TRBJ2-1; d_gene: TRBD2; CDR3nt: TGTGCCAGCTCACTTGCGGGGGATGAGCAGTTCTTC; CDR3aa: CASSLAGDEQFF
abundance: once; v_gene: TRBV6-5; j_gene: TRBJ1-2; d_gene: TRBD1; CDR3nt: TGTGCCAGCAGTTACTCGGGACAGGGGGACGGCTACACCTTC; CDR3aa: CASSYSGQGDGYTF
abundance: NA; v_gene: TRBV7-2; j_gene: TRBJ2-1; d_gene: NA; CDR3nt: TGTGCCAGCAGTCCAGGGGCACGTTCACCCCTCCACTTC; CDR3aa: CASSPGARSPLHF
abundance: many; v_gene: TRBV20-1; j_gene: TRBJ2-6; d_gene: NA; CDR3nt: TGCAGTGCTAGAGATCTTTCTCGAAGCTCTGGGGCCAACGTCCTGACTTTC; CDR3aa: CSARDLSRSSGANVLTF
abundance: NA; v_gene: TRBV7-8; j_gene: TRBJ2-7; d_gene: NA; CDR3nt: TGTGCCAGCAGCTTTGGCGGGACGTACTCCTACGAGCAGTACTTC; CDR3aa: CASSFGGTYSYEQYF
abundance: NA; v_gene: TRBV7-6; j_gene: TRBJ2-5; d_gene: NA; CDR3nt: TGTGCCAGCAGCTGGGGGGTCCAAGAGACCCAGTACTTC; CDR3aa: CASSWGVQETQYF
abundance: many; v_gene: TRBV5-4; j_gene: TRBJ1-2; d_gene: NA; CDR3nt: TGCGCCAGCAGCTTGCGGATTAACTATGGCTACACCTTC; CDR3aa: CASSLRINYGYTF
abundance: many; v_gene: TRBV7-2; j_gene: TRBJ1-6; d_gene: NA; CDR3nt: TGTGCCAGCAGCTCGGACAGTTATAATTCACCCCTCCACTTC; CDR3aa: CASSSDSYNSPLHF
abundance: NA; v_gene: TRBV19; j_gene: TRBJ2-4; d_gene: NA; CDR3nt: TGTGCCACCTCAACGGACCCAGAGACCCAGTACTTT; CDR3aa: CATSTDPETQYF
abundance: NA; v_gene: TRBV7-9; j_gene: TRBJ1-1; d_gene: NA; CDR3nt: TGTGCCAGCAGCCAAGGGACGGGGACGCGGATCTTT; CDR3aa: CASSQGTGTRIF
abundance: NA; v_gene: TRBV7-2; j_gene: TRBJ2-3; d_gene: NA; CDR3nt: TGTGCCAGCAGCTTTAGTGCTAGTCTCCCAGATACGCAGTATTTT; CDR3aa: CASSFSASLPDTQYF
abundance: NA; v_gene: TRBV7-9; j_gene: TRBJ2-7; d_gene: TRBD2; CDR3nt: TGTGCCAGCAGCCGACTAGCGGGGGCCTACGAGCAGTACTTC; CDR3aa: CASSRLAGAYEQYF
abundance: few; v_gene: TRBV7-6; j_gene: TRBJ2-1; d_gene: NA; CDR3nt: TGTGCCAGCAGCAGGGGGGTCGATGAGCAGTTCTTC; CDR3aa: CASSRGVDEQFF